Listed below are T cell receptor beta chains from one sample, sequenced in a study of blood T cell repertoires in COVID-19. TCRdb keeps only in-frame clones here, not all; method: immunoSEQ multiplex PCR. The sample includes 210,000 or so clones, roughly 90% seen only once; the top ten take roughly 2.5%. The source material was peripheral blood. The source is a woman aged 60-75 years with acute or convalescent COVID-19. Both conserved end residues are part of each CDR3. Rows may omit the clone size; those that give it use once, few, many or a size class.

NA	TRBV29-1	12	TRBJ1-3	CSGEGWGNTIYF
NA	TRBV6-5	13	TRBJ1-4	CASSYVQDEKLFF
once	TRBV6-2/TRBV6-3	14	TRBJ1-4	CASSPGRRGEKLFF
NA	TRBV7-2	14	TRBJ1-4	CASSSGILNEKLFF
NA	TRBV7-9	16	TRBJ2-3	CASSLKSGASTDTQYF
few	TRBV13	15	TRBJ1-5	CASSLGRGMDQPQHF
NA	TRBV20-1	13	TRBJ2-7	CSASGQGDYEQYF
NA	TRBV20-1	14	TRBJ1-1	CSASRGGPDTEAFF
NA	TRBV7-2	17	TRBJ2-7	CASSLSAAGRSSYEQYF
NA	TRBV5-4	16	TRBJ2-3	CASSLETSGGSDTQYF
NA	TRBV2	17	TRBJ2-1	CASSEALTGGPWDEQFF
NA	TRBV6-1	16	TRBJ1-3	CASSERTGAAGNTIYF
NA	TRBV15	14	TRBJ2-5	CATSRDLSQETQYF
NA	TRBV19	17	TRBJ2-4	CASSGGLAELAKNIQYF
NA	TRBV4-3	13	TRBJ1-4	CASSEDRAEKLFF
few	TRBV7-6	16	TRBJ2-1	CASSLTVGSSYNEQFF
NA	TRBV9	14	TRBJ2-1	CASSVVDYPLEQFF
few	TRBV6-2/TRBV6-3	15	TRBJ1-5	CASSTTGGKGKPQHF
NA	TRBV6-5	12	TRBJ1-2	CASRTGERGYTF
NA	TRBV11-2	17	TRBJ2-2	CASSLEARGLSAGELFF
NA	TRBV11-3	14	TRBJ2-1	CASPTTDLVYEQFF
NA	TRBV7-2	14	TRBJ1-3	CASSPGGSGNTIYF
once	TRBV5-6	15	TRBJ2-1	CASSLKGQRYNEQFF
NA	TRBV11-2	17	TRBJ1-4	CASSPGPGHATNEKLFF
NA	TRBV19	13	TRBJ2-7	CASSIAQFYEQYF
NA	TRBV30	15	TRBJ2-1	CAFFLYDLGVGEQFF
NA	TRBV6-5	14	TRBJ1-2	CASSFRGADYGYTF
NA	TRBV4-3	14	TRBJ1-2	CASSQESRVYGYTF
NA	TRBV6-5	16	TRBJ1-2	CASSYLSGTGSYGYTF
NA	TRBV5-6	15	TRBJ2-7	CASTKRRDRAYEQYF
NA	TRBV7-2	18	TRBJ2-4	CASSLVMRDGLAKNIQYF
NA	TRBV5-6	18	TRBJ1-5	CASSLSGGVLGSNQPQHF